The entry below gives a single T cell receptor beta chain sequence along with its context. The sample belongs to a study of blood T cell repertoires in COVID-19. The wider study: Sites across the United States, Italy and Spain contributed samples from acute and convalescent COVID-19.

This CDR3 is 15 amino acids long. V lost 2 bases and J 6 bases, leaving 15 bases between the germline ends. Germline lookup yields CDR1 KGHSH and CDR2 LQKENI. Sequencing was performed with immunoSEQ multiplex PCR; in TCRdb, only in-frame clones are kept and a portion is missing. The table has 150,000 to 200,000 clones, about 92% seen once. This clonotype originated in a woman in her sixties with COVID-19, enrolled during active disease. The rearrangement uses TRBV18 and TRBJ2-3, with TRBD2 as a possible D gene (6 bases). The sequenced sample consisted of peripheral blood. CDR3 sequence: CASSPGTGAGDTQYF. In DNA form, the CDR3 reads TGTGCCAGCTCACCAGGGACTGGGGCGGGCGATACGCAGTATTTT.